These 32 T cell receptor beta chains were sequenced from one sample in a study of T cells after yellow fever vaccination. A single record per CDR3 protein comes from TCRdb applying MiXCR to the 5' RACE reads. The sample has more than 300,000 distinct CDR3 sequences, around a tenth seen once. The material sequenced was CD4+ T cells sorted from PBMCs, taken 45 days after the yellow fever booster vaccination. The receptor set was obtained from a man younger than 35 who received the YFV17D yellow fever vaccine.

The chain carries TRBV19 and TRBJ2-7; TRBD1 is a possible D gene (6 bases). Looked up from germline, CDR1 is LNHDA and CDR2 is SQIVND (reference sequence). The CDR3 totals 12 residues. V shed 7 bases and J shed 0 bases, with 7 bases lying between them. The CDR3 protein is CASMDSSYEQYF. CDR3 coding DNA: TGTGCCAGTATGGACAGCTCCTACGAGCAGTACTTC.

As concerns this clonotype: This may stem from a read error, because a much larger clone lies one nucleotide away. The chain has TRBV28 and TRBJ1-5, with D unclear. This CDR3 is 12 amino acids long. Germline CDR1 and CDR2: MDHEN and SYDVKM. Trimming pared 2 bases from V and 7 bases from J, leaving 6 bases between. CDR3 nucleotide sequence: TGTGCCAGCAGTTTAATTCGGCAGCCCCAGCATTTT. The encoded protein is CASSLIRQPQHF. Supplemented by reference TRBV28 and TRBJ1-5, the full variable domain reads DVKVTQSSRYLVKRTGEKVFLECVQDMDHENMFWYRQDPGLGLRLIYFSYDVKMKEKGDIPEGYSVSREKKERFSLILESASTNQTSMYLCASSLIRQPQHFGDGTRLSIL.

The sample holds a few counts of this clonotype. V is TRBV5-1 and J is TRBJ2-5, with no clear D. The CDR3 covers 14 residues. The V end was cut by 0 bases, the J end by 3 bases, with 9 bases between. Germline CDR1 reads SGHRS; CDR2 reads YFSETQ. CDR3: CASSLAQDEETQYF. CDR3 nucleotide sequence: TGCGCCAGCAGCTTGGCCCAGGACGAAGAGACCCAGTACTTC.

This sequence joins TRBV20-1 and TRBJ2-5, with 8 bases aligning to TRBD1. Germline CDR1 reads DFQATT; CDR2 reads SNEGSKA (reference sequence). The CDR3 extends over 12 amino acids. V lost 4 bases and J lost 3; bases outside the gene matches: 1. The CDR3 DNA reads as TGCAGTGCTAACAGGGGGGAAGAGACCCAGTACTTC. Its translation is CSANRGEETQYF.

The chain is built from TRBV6-6 and TRBJ2-1; TRBD1 matches 9 bases. The CDR3 covers 21 residues. Trimming cost V 0 bases and J 4 bases; bases outside gene matches: 19. Per germline, CDR1 MNHNY and CDR2 SVGAGI (reference sequence). The CDR3 is CASSYSGFLGQGVGVYNEQFF. The CDR3 DNA reads TGTGCCAGCAGTTACTCTGGGTTTTTGGGACAGGGCGTTGGGGTATACAATGAGCAGTTCTTC.

A word on this clonotype: The conserved phenylalanine or tryptophan is not found at the CDR3 terminus, so this likely reflects a read error. This chain uses TRBV11-2 with TRBJ2-3; no clear D gene. Trimming stripped 0 bases from V and 2 bases from J, with 3 bases between. The CDR3 spans 13 residues. Germline assignment: CDR1 SGHAT and CDR2 FQNNGV. CDR3 in amino acids: CASSLDYTDTQYS. For the CDR3, the DNA is TGTGCCAGCAGCTTAGACTACACAGATACGCAGTATTCT.

This clonotype was found once. The chain joins TRBV2 to TRBJ1-1; D perhaps matches TRBD1 (5 bases). V lost 0 bases and J 11 bases, leaving 10 bases between the germline ends. Germline V gene data show CDR1 as SNHLY and CDR2 as FYNNEI. CDR3 length: 12 residues. The CDR3 nucleotides read TGTGCCAGCAGTGAAGCGCTGGGGGGGGCTTTCTTT. This gives the protein CASSEALGGAFF.

This clonotype was recorded many times. The chain is built from TRBV5-1 and TRBJ2-7; D not certain. Germline CDR1 SGHRS, CDR2 YFSETQ. V lost 2 bases and J 7 bases, leaving 10 bases between the germline ends. The CDR3 spans 12 residues. CDR3 sequence: CASSFLGDEQYF. CDR3 DNA sequence: TGCGCCAGCAGCTTCCTTGGAGATGAGCAGTACTTC. Together with reference TRBV5-1 and TRBJ2-7, the CDR3 gives the full variable domain: KAGVTQTPRYLIKTRGQQVTLSCSPISGHRSVSWYQQTPGQGLQFLFEYFSETQRNKGNFPGRFSGRQFSNSRSEMNVSTLELGDSALYLCASSFLGDEQYFGPGTRLTVT.

CDR3 bases: TGTGCCAGCAGCCAAGATGGCAGACGAGAGACCCAGTACTTC. Protein product: CASSQDGRRETQYF. The chain employs TRBV3-1 and TRBJ2-5; no clear D. Trimming removed 0 bases from V and 4 bases from J, with 9 bases in between. Germline-derived CDR1 and CDR2 are LGHDT and YNNKEL (reference sequence). The length of the CDR3 is 14 residues.

This clonotype occurred a few times. In DNA form, the CDR3 reads TGTGCCAGCAGCACGATCCGGGACCCGGGGACCAAAAACATTCAGTACTTC. Its translation: CASSTIRDPGTKNIQYF. The chain carries TRBV11-2 and TRBJ2-4; the D call may be TRBD1 or TRBD2 (5 bases each). Germline CDR1 reads SGHAT; CDR2 reads FQNNGV. V was pared by 5 bases and J by 2 bases, with 19 bases between. The CDR3 contains 17 residues.

This clonotype was recorded a few times. V usage is TRBV6-2 or TRBV6-3 and J usage is TRBJ1-2; D remains ambiguous. Germline V gives CDR1 MNHEY, CDR2 SVGEGT. The CDR3 is 14 residues long. V gave up 2 bases and J gave up 8 bases, with 15 bases separating them. CDR3 DNA sequence: TGTGCCAGCAGTTACCCACTAGGGCGAGGAGGCTACACCTTC. Protein product: CASSYPLGRGGYTF.

This clonotype has a handful of counts. J is TRBJ2-3 and V is TRBV4-3; D is unclear. Germline CDR1 and CDR2: LGHNA and YSLEER. The CDR3 runs to 15 residues. Trimming took 0 bases from V and 4 from J, leaving 11 bases between them. The CDR3 region has the DNA TGCGCCAGCAGCCAAGATAACCCTAGTGCAGATACGCAGTATTTT. Translating it yields CASSQDNPSADTQYF.

The rearrangement uses TRBV24-1 and TRBJ2-3, with no clear D. The CDR3 extends over 13 amino acids. The germline gives CDR1 KGHDR, CDR2 SFDVKD. V lost 9 bases to trimming and J lost 0 bases, with 9 bases between them. The CDR3 DNA reads TGTGCCACCGAAGTTTCTAGCACAGATACGCAGTATTTT. As protein: CATEVSSTDTQYF.

This clonotype was counted a few times. The CDR3 protein is CASSIIPGTGRYEQYF. The CDR3 DNA reads as TGTGCCAGCAGCATAATCCCCGGGACAGGGCGCTACGAGCAGTACTTC. V usage is TRBV27 and J usage is TRBJ2-7; 9 positions agree with TRBD1. Germline CDR1 is MNHEY and CDR2 is SMNVEV (reference sequence). V dropped 6 bases and J dropped 3; count of bases not matched to a gene: 12. CDR3 length: 16 amino acids.

In its sample, this clonotype was seen a few times. The V and J genes are TRBV5-4 and TRBJ2-5, with D possibly TRBD1 on 6 matching bases. Trimming stripped 0 bases from V and 1 base from J, with 10 bases between. CDR3 length: 15 amino acids. Germline V gives CDR1 SGHNT, CDR2 YYREEE (reference sequence). The CDR3 sequence: CASSLATRGQETQYF. For the CDR3, the DNA is TGTGCCAGCAGCTTGGCTACCAGGGGCCAAGAGACCCAGTACTTC.

The rearrangement joins TRBV6-1 to TRBJ2-5, with D maybe TRBD2 (5 bases). CDR1 MNHNS and CDR2 SASEGT come from the germline V gene. CDR3 length equals 13 residues. Deletions cut 6 bases from V and 5 bases from J, with 13 bases between. The DNA of the CDR3 is TGTGCCAGCAGAAGAAGTTCGGGGGAGACCCAGTACTTC. Translating gives CASRRSSGETQYF.

This chain joins TRBV18 and TRBJ2-1; 12 bases fit TRBD2. With 3 bases clipped from V and 8 bases from J, the junction kept 5 bases outside the gene matches. The CDR3 is 15 amino acids. Germline CDR1 KGHSH, CDR2 LQKENI. In nucleotides, the CDR3 is TGTGCCAGCTCACCTCTAGCGGGGGGGCTTGATGAGCAGTTCTTC. This translates into CASSPLAGGLDEQFF. Variable domain in full (rest from reference TRBV18 and TRBJ2-1): NAGVMQNPRHLVRRRGQEARLRCSPMKGHSHVYWYRQLPEEGLKFMVYLQKENIIDESGMPKERFSAEFPKEGPSILRIQQVVRGDSAAYFCASSPLAGGLDEQFFGPGTRLTVL.

This clonotype was counted between two and nine times. The rearrangement joins TRBV21-1 to TRBJ1-5; the table's D call of TRBD1 was not tested on the DNA. TRBV21-1 is a known pseudogene. The CDR3 is made up of 15 amino acids. CDR3 protein: CASSRNRQGDQPQHF. The CDR3, as DNA: TGTGCCAGCAGCAGAAATCGACAGGGAGACCAGCCCCAGCATTTT.

This chain connects TRBV29-1 to TRBJ2-4; TRBD1 matches 9 bases. This CDR3 comprises 14 residues. Germline CDR1 SQVTM, CDR2 ANQGSEA. V shed 6 bases and J 5 bases; nucleotides not matched to a gene: 8. In DNA form, the CDR3 reads TGCAGCGTACCGGGACAGGGAGTCGAAAACATTCAGTACTTC. Its protein is CSVPGQGVENIQYF. Drawing the rest from reference TRBV29-1 and TRBJ2-4, the complete variable domain is SAVISQKPSRDICQRGTSLTIQCQVDSQVTMMFWYRQQPGQSLTLIATANQGSEATYESGFVIDKFPISRPNLTFSTLTVSNMSPEDSSIYLCSVPGQGVENIQYFGAGTRLSVL.

This clonotype showed up just a few times. The chain uses TRBV5-8 and TRBJ2-6; 9 positions agree with TRBD1. V lost 4 bases to trimming and J lost 5 bases; unmatched junction nucleotides: 7. The CDR3 consists of 16 residues. The germline gives CDR1 SGHTS, CDR2 YDEGEE. Here the CDR3 reads CASSPWGTGRANVLTF. The CDR3 DNA is TGTGCCAGCAGCCCCTGGGGGACAGGGAGGGCCAACGTCCTGACTTTC.

This clonotype was found a few times. The V gene is TRBV7-2, the J gene TRBJ1-5; the D is unclear. CDR3 size: 13 residues. Germline V gene sequence: CDR1 SGHTA, CDR2 FQGNSA. V lost 1 base to trimming and J lost 9 bases, with 10 bases between them. The CDR3: CASSLESSGPQHF. The CDR3 DNA reads as TGTGCCAGCAGCTTAGAGAGTAGTGGGCCCCAGCATTTT.

This clonotype showed up just a few times. The chain uses TRBV28 and TRBJ2-2; TRBD1 matches 8 bases. The V gene's germline CDR1 is MDHEN and CDR2 SYDVKM. The CDR3 runs 16 residues. J was trimmed by 4 bases and V by 4 bases; bases with no gene match: 8. The CDR3 reads CASSSRRTGFTGELFF. The CDR3 region has the DNA TGTGCCAGCAGTTCCCGCCGGACAGGGTTCACCGGGGAGCTGTTTTTT.

This rearrangement joins TRBV20-1 to TRBJ1-4; TRBD1 might be the D (6 bases). V was pared by 2 bases and J by 8 bases, with 15 bases between. Germline V CDR1 and CDR2: DFQATT, SNEGSKA (reference sequence). This CDR3 has 14 amino acids. CDR3: CSARSGVINEKLFF. The CDR3 DNA follows: TGCAGTGCTAGATCAGGGGTAATTAACGAAAAACTGTTTTTT.

This clonotype came up a few times. This chain joins TRBV5-1 and TRBJ2-3; TRBD1 might be the D (5 bases). Trimming cost V 4 bases and J 2 bases, with 14 bases left between them. The CDR3 covers 15 residues. Germline V gives CDR1 SGHRS, CDR2 YFSETQ. CDR3 DNA: TGCGCCAGCAGCCTAACAGGTCTTCTCACAGATACGCAGTATTTT. Its protein product is CASSLTGLLTDTQYF.

This clonotype was detected once. V gene TRBV27 combines with J gene TRBJ2-2; no clear D gene. Between the trimmed V and J ends, which lost 1 base and 4 bases, there was a span of 4 bases. The CDR3 covers 13 residues. In germline, CDR1 is MNHEY, CDR2 SMNVEV (reference sequence). In nucleotides, the CDR3 is TGTGCCAGCAGTTTATGGTCCACCGGGGAGCTGTTTTTT. It codes for CASSLWSTGELFF.

This clonotype appeared many times. J is TRBJ2-7 and V is TRBV19; D tentatively reads TRBD1 or TRBD2 (6 bases each). Germline lookup yields CDR1 LNHDA and CDR2 SQIVND (reference sequence). The CDR3 length is 16 residues. The ends were cut back, 1 base at V and 0 bases at J, with 13 bases in the middle. The chain's CDR3 is CASSIGPGASSYEQYF. The DNA for the CDR3 is TGTGCCAGTAGTATAGGTCCGGGGGCCAGCTCCTACGAGCAGTACTTC.

The J gene is TRBJ1-1, the V gene TRBV12-3 or TRBV12-4, with unresolved D. V was shortened by 3 bases and J by 3 bases, with 11 bases between the two germline ends. The length of the CDR3 is 14 residues. The CDR3 coding sequence is TGTGCCAGCAGTTTCCAGGAGACGGACACTGAAGCTTTCTTT. Translated: CASSFQETDTEAFF.

The chain has TRBV20-1 and TRBJ2-5, with D perhaps matching TRBD1 or TRBD2 (5 bases each). This CDR3 comprises 10 residues. Germline-derived CDR1 and CDR2 are DFQATT and SNEGSKA (reference sequence). The DNA for the CDR3 is TGCAGCGGGAAGGGGGAGACCCAGTACTTC. Amino acids: CSGKGETQYF.

The chain has TRBV20-1 and TRBJ2-1, with TRBD1 identical over 8 bases. The ends lost 6 bases at V and 1 base at J; junction bases unmatched: 8. Germline V gene sequence: CDR1 DFQATT, CDR2 SNEGSKA (reference sequence). CDR3 length equals 15 residues. Here the CDR3 reads CSANPDRASYNEQFF. The CDR3 DNA is TGCAGTGCCAACCCGGACAGGGCGTCCTACAATGAGCAGTTCTTC.

This clonotype was recorded a few times. The chain is built from TRBV4-3 and TRBJ2-3; 7 bases agree with TRBD2. There are 14 residues in the CDR3. The ends lost 1 base at V and 7 bases at J; junction bases unmatched: 5. CDR1 is LGHNA, CDR2 YSLEER, per germline. For the CDR3, the DNA is TGCGCCAGCAGCCAAGGCAGGGAGGGCTATACGCAGTATTTT. Amino acid sequence: CASSQGREGYTQYF.

This clonotype was detected a few times. The CDR3 coding sequence is TGCGCCAGCAGCTTGGGCGGAGGGGGCGGCAATCAGCCCCAGCATTTT. Amino acids: CASSLGGGGGNQPQHF. V usage is TRBV5-1 and J usage is TRBJ1-5; 7 nucleotides match TRBD1. The CDR3 is made up of 16 amino acids. Germline V gene data show CDR1 as SGHRS and CDR2 as YFSETQ. The V segment lost 0 bases and the J segment 2 bases; nucleotides outside the gene matches: 5.

This clonotype was detected only a few times. The DNA of the CDR3 is TGTGCCAGCAGCTTAGTAACGGCGGTCGGGCGGGGCCGTTCACCCCTCCACTTT. This codes for CASSLVTAVGRGRSPLHF. The V call is TRBV7-2, the J call TRBJ1-6, with a possible D match to TRBD1 (5 bases). The CDR3 sequence is 18 residues long. V shed 1 base and J shed 9 bases, with 22 bases lying between them. The germline V gene encodes CDR1 SGHTA and CDR2 FQGNSA. The entire variable domain, with the rest obtained from reference TRBV7-2 and TRBJ1-6, is as follows: GAGVSQSPSNKVTEKGKDVELRCDPISGHTALYWYRQSLGQGLEFLIYFQGNSAPDKSGLPSDRFSAERTGGSVSTLTIQRTQQEDSAVYLCASSLVTAVGRGRSPLHFGNGTRLTVT.